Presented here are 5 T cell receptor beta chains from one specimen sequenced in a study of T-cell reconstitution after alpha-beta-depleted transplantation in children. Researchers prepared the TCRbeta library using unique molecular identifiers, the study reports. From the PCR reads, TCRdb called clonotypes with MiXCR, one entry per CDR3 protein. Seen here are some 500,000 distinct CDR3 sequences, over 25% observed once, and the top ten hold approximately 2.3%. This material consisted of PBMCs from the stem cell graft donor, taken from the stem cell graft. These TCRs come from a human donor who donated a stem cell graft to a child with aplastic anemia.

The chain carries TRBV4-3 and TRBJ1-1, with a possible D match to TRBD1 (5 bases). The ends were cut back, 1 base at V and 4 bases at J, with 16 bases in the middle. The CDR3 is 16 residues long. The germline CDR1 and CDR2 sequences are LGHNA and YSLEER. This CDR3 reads CASSQASAGLSTEAFF. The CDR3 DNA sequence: TGCGCCAGCAGCCAAGCATCGGCAGGGCTGAGCACTGAAGCTTTCTTT.

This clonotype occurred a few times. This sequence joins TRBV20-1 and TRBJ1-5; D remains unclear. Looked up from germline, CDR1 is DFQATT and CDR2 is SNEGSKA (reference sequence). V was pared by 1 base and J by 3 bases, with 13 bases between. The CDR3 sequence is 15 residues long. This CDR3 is CSARGWTGNNQPQHF. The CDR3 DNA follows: TGCAGTGCTAGAGGGTGGACGGGTAACAATCAGCCCCAGCATTTT.

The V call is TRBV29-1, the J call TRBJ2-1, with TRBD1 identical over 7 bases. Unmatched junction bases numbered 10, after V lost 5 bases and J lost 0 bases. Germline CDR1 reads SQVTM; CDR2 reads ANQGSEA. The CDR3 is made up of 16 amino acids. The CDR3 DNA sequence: TGCAGCGTTACCCTCTCAGGGGGAAGCTCCTACAATGAGCAGTTCTTC. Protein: CSVTLSGGSSYNEQFF.

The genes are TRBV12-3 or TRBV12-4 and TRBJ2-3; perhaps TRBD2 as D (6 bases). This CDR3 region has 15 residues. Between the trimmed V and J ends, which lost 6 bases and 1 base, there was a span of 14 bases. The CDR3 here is CASRDRESGTDTQYF. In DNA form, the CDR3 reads TGTGCCAGCAGAGATCGGGAGTCGGGCACAGATACGCAGTATTTT.

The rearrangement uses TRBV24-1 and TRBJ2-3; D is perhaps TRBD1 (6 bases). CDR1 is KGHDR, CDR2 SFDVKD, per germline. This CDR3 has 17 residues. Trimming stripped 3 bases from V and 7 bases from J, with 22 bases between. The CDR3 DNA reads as TGTGCCACCAGTGATCCTTACAGGGTCATCCCGCCAAATACGCAGTATTTT. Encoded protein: CATSDPYRVIPPNTQYF.